A selection of T cell receptor beta chains follows, all from one sample in a study of metastatic and nonmetastatic thyroid tumors. TCRdb re-called the PCR reads with MiXCR. This table has 20,000 to 25,000 clones, more than 30% appearing once. Sequenced material: blood. Receptors originate from a male donor with papillary thyroid cancer or a benign thyroid nodule (not recorded which). Some clones in this sample may be carry-over from other donors' samples. Each CDR3 is given without its conserved first and last residue. A D gene is named only where the DNA matches it firmly. Not all rows give a size; the values are once, few, many and, for expanded clones, a class.

V	J	size	D	CDR3
TRBV18	TRBJ1-2	.	.	ASSAQDPTGGYT
TRBV28	TRBJ1-1	.	.	ASQSGGRAEGTEAF
TRBV2	TRBJ1-1	few	.	ASSEVRVAEAF
TRBV30	TRBJ1-5	.	TRBD1	AWSVRTGRWKSNQPQH
TRBV5-1	TRBJ2-5	many	TRBD1	ASSLLRDRGQETQY
TRBV7-9	TRBJ2-4	many	.	ASSTQDTKNIQY
TRBV11-3	TRBJ2-2	.	.	ASSARQNTGELF
TRBV5-5	TRBJ2-7	.	TRBD1	ASTPRAGGLREY
TRBV6-6	TRBJ2-7	many	.	ASSYLGPNDSSYEQY
TRBV29-1	TRBJ1-2	.	TRBD1	SVDWRDRDSINYGYT
TRBV6-2/TRBV6-3	TRBJ2-7	.	TRBD1	ASSYSGDSSYEQY
TRBV5-4	TRBJ2-3	many	.	ASTHGGDTQY
TRBV6-1	TRBJ1-5	few	.	ASTGGRRVNQPQH
TRBV27	TRBJ2-5	few	.	ASRPDGGTQY
TRBV5-4	TRBJ2-7	.	.	ASSLATKGLSYEQY
TRBV10-3	TRBJ2-2	many	.	AISESFRLNTGELF
TRBV7-2	TRBJ2-7	.	TRBD2	ASSLASSGSYEQY
TRBV28	TRBJ1-2	.	.	ASSFKYGYT
TRBV11-2	TRBJ2-7	.	.	ASSLGVDSYEQY
TRBV7-2	TRBJ2-1	medium-sized	TRBD2	ASSLFLAGGGNEQF
TRBV7-3	TRBJ2-2	many	.	ASSLPGTGELF
TRBV30	TRBJ2-2	.	TRBD2	AWSGAGGWAAGELF
TRBV9	TRBJ2-7	medium-sized	TRBD2	ASSARDGLAGNYEQY
TRBV20-1	TRBJ2-3	medium-sized	.	SARTPQDTQY
TRBV6-1	TRBJ1-2	.	TRBD1	ASRRDSNLRYGYT
TRBV6-1	TRBJ2-7	few	TRBD2	ASSEGAGVPNEQY
TRBV19	TRBJ1-1	.	.	ASSMGASEAF
TRBV6-6	TRBJ2-7	many	TRBD1	ASSYSNRGYEQY
TRBV20-1	TRBJ2-7	.	.	SAISGARTYEQY
TRBV10-3	TRBJ1-2	few	.	AISESDWGDYT
TRBV20-1	TRBJ2-5	.	TRBD2	SARDPLAGGQETQY